The clone carrying this T cell receptor (beta chain) was counted between two and nine times. The antigen remains unidentified. A universal primer site and UMIs were added as TCR cDNA was made by 5'RACE template switching. TCRdb re-called the 5' RACE reads with MiXCR, one entry per CDR3 protein. The sample yields just under 600,000 distinct CDR3 sequences, roughly 13% seen once. This entry belongs to a study of T cells after yellow fever vaccination. General study points: High-abundance clonotypes from the bulk population could contaminate FACS-sorted repertoires. The study re-detected most primary-vaccination clones after the booster (roughly 95% CD4, 80% to 90% CD8). Weaker, the secondary response had a peak occurring faster, on day 5 versus 15.

This CDR3 is built from 12 residues. Germline CDR1 reads MNHEY; CDR2 reads SVGEGT. V lost 9 bases and J 6 bases, leaving 14 bases between the germline ends. The chain has TRBV6-2 or TRBV6-3 and TRBJ1-1, with TRBD1 as a possible D gene (5 bases). The sample was PBMCs, taken on the day of the yellow fever booster vaccination. The receptor's source is a man aged 25 to 40 who received the YFV17D yellow fever vaccine. The CDR3 is CASFGGESEAFF. Written as DNA, the CDR3 is TGTGCCAGTTTCGGGGGAGAATCTGAAGCTTTCTTT.